This TCR beta chain was recovered during a study of early T cells in non-severe SARS-CoV-2 infection. The sample holds a few counts of this clonotype. CDR3 size: 15 residues. Between the trimmed V and J ends, which lost 5 bases and 4 bases, there was a span of 18 bases. Germline CDR1 reads SGHVS; CDR2 reads FNYEAQ. Researchers tagged individual cDNA molecules with unique molecular identifiers. Using its own MiXCR run on the 5' RACE reads, TCRdb lists one record per CDR3 protein. The sample lists 76,000 or so distinct CDR3 sequences, approximately 10% occurring once. The sequence derives from an adult who was a healthcare worker with PCR-confirmed SARS-CoV-2 infection or an uninfected control (not recorded which). The gene calls are TRBV7-6 and TRBJ2-7, with D possibly matching TRBD1 (6 bases). Sequenced input: whole blood. CDR3 DNA: TGTGCCAGCAGCCCCGGGGCAGGGGAGACTTACGAGCAGTACTTC. It yields the protein CASSPGAGETYEQYF.